What follows are 13 T cell receptor beta chains derived from one specimen sequenced in a study of T cell responses to AZD1222 COVID-19 vaccine. Sequencing was performed with immunoSEQ multiplex PCR; in TCRdb, only in-frame clones are kept and a portion is missing. The table includes tens of thousands of clones, roughly 90% detected once. Material: peripheral blood, obtained on day 0 of MenACWY control vaccination. These receptors all stem from an adult in good health.

The chain has TRBV5-4 and TRBJ2-1, with 9 positions matching TRBD2. V dropped 4 bases and J dropped 8; count of bases not matched to a gene: 16. This CDR3 has 17 residues. The germline gives CDR1 SGHNT, CDR2 YYREEE (reference sequence). In DNA, the CDR3 is TGTGCCAGCAGCCAAGAGACTAGCGGTCTAAGGAGGGATGAGCAGTTCTTC. Translation: CASSQETSGLRRDEQFF. The full variable domain, with the rest looked up from reference TRBV5-4 and TRBJ2-1, is ETGVTQSPTHLIKTRGQQVTLRCSSQSGHNTVSWYQQALGQGPQFIFQYYREEENGRGNFPPRFSGLQFPNYSSELNVNALELDDSALYLCASSQETSGLRRDEQFFGPGTRLTVL.

This clone has a handful of counts. The V call is TRBV5-5, the J call TRBJ2-1; no definite D call. This CDR3 contains 12 residues. CDR1 and CDR2 from the germline V gene are SGHKS and YYEKEE (reference sequence). Trimming removed 2 bases at V and 1 base at J, with 1 base between. The CDR3 DNA is TGTGCCAGCAGCTTATCCTACAATGAGCAGTTCTTC. The encoded protein is CASSLSYNEQFF.

J is TRBJ2-5 and V is TRBV10-1; TRBD1 agrees at 8 bases. CDR3 length equals 14 residues. V shed 3 bases, J shed 9 bases, and the junction held 9 bases outside the gene matches. From germline, CDR1 is WNHNN and CDR2 SYGVQD (reference sequence). The CDR3 DNA is TGCGCCAGCAGTGAAGGGACAGGAGATTTTCCCCAGTACTTC. Protein: CASSEGTGDFPQYF.

The chain links TRBV6-2 or TRBV6-3 to TRBJ1-1; TRBD1 is a possible D gene (6 bases). Between the trimmed V and J ends, which lost 5 bases and 1 base, there was a span of 20 bases. This CDR3 region has 17 residues. Germline CDR1 is MNHEY and CDR2 is SVGEGT. DNA of the CDR3: TGTGCCAGCAGTCCCCCCTGGAGGGGGAAGGCGAACACTGAAGCTTTCTTT. Protein product: CASSPPWRGKANTEAFF.

V and J are TRBV12-3 or TRBV12-4 and TRBJ1-1; 8 bases line up with TRBD1. The CDR3 has 13 residues. Trimming removed 4 bases from V and 5 bases from J; junction bases left unmatched: 3. Here the CDR3 reads CASSSTGGTEAFF. CDR3 nucleotides: TGTGCCAGCAGTTCTACAGGGGGGACTGAAGCTTTCTTT.

The rearrangement links TRBV29-1 to TRBJ2-4; unclear D gene. In germline, CDR1 is SQVTM, CDR2 ANQGSEA. Trimming took 3 bases from V and 0 from J, leaving 6 bases between them. There are 13 residues in the CDR3. The CDR3 loop reads CSVEVQAKNIQYF. The CDR3 DNA is TGCAGCGTTGAGGTTCAAGCCAAAAACATTCAGTACTTC.

This rearrangement joins TRBV19 to TRBJ2-2, with TRBD1 as a possible D gene (6 bases). V gave up 5 bases and J gave up 1 base, with 8 bases separating them. The CDR3 is 14 amino acids. Germline assignment: CDR1 LNHDA and CDR2 SQIVND (reference sequence). The CDR3 loop reads CASSLDRNTGELFF. In nucleotides, the CDR3 is TGTGCCAGTAGTCTGGACAGGAACACCGGGGAGCTGTTTTTT.

V usage is TRBV27 and J usage is TRBJ2-7; weak D call: TRBD1 (6 bases). This CDR3 is built from 13 residues. The germline V and J ends were trimmed by 6 bases and 2 bases, with 11 bases remaining between them. Germline V gives CDR1 MNHEY, CDR2 SMNVEV (reference sequence). The CDR3 DNA follows: TGTGCCAGCAGCCGCAGGGGAACCTACGAGCAGTACTTC. Translating gives CASSRRGTYEQYF.

The chain combines TRBV28 with TRBJ2-2; TRBD1 or TRBD2 may be the D gene (5 bases each). V lost 5 bases to trimming and J lost 6 bases, with 16 bases between them. This CDR3 region has 15 residues. Germline CDR1 is MDHEN and CDR2 is SYDVKM. In nucleotides, the CDR3 is TGTGCCAGCAGTCCCCCACGGGGCGCCGCCGGGGAGCTGTTTTTT. It encodes CASSPPRGAAGELFF.

The chain has TRBV6-5 and TRBJ2-7; D is ambiguous. This CDR3 spans 11 amino acids. Trimming cost V 6 bases and J 5 bases, with 8 bases left between them. Germline CDR1 MNHEY, CDR2 SVGAGI. The CDR3 spells CASSSGNEQYF. The CDR3 nucleotides are TGTGCCAGCAGCAGTGGTAACGAGCAGTACTTC.

The chain employs TRBV9 and TRBJ1-1, with TRBD1 as a possible D gene (6 bases). Germline CDR1 SGDLS, CDR2 YYNGEE. Trimming removed 6 bases from V and 3 bases from J, with 15 bases in between. This CDR3 contains 14 residues. In DNA form, the CDR3 reads TGTGCCAGCAACCTACCAGGGGTTGACACTGAAGCTTTCTTT. As protein: CASNLPGVDTEAFF.

CDR3 loop: CASSLGTAGYTF. As DNA, the CDR3 is TGTGCCAGCAGTCTCGGGACAGCTGGCTACACCTTC. The gene calls are TRBV12-3 or TRBV12-4 and TRBJ1-2, with 7 nucleotides matching TRBD1. CDR3 length: 12 amino acids. V lost 5 bases and J lost 7; bases outside the gene matches: 4.

The rearrangement links TRBV15 to TRBJ1-2, with TRBD1 matching over 10 bases. The junction had 6 bases not matched to a gene; V was cut back by 0 bases and J by 8 bases. This CDR3 comprises 15 residues. CDR1 LNHNV and CDR2 YYDKDF come from the germline V gene (reference sequence). The CDR3, as DNA: TGTGCCACCAGCAGAGAGGACAGGGGGTACGAGGGCTACACCTTC. Protein sequence: CATSREDRGYEGYTF.